Below are 9 T cell receptor beta chains sequenced from a single sample in a study of T cell responses to AZD1222 COVID-19 vaccine. Profiled with immunoSEQ multiplex PCR; TCRdb holds only in-frame clones, not every one. The data show around 140,000 clones, about nine tenths seen once. The starting material was peripheral blood, obtained 28 days after the second AZD1222 dose. Source of these receptors: an adult who received the AZD1222 COVID-19 vaccine.

The rearrangement links TRBV6-2 or TRBV6-3 to TRBJ1-5; no definite D call. Trimming removed 5 bases from V and 2 bases from J, with 7 bases in between. The CDR3 runs to 13 residues. Germline lookup yields CDR1 MNHEY and CDR2 SVGEGT. The CDR3 DNA follows: TGTGCCAGCAGTCTGGTGGGCAATCAGCCCCAGCATTTT. Its translation: CASSLVGNQPQHF.

CDR3 in DNA: TGCGCCAGCACCCCAGCCCCGACCTCTGGGGCCAACGTCCTGACTTTC. Its protein product is CASTPAPTSGANVLTF. The rearrangement uses TRBV5-1 and TRBJ2-6; D is unresolved. V was cut by 6 bases and J by 0 bases, with 13 bases left in between. Germline V gene sequence: CDR1 SGHRS, CDR2 YFSETQ. CDR3 size: 16 residues.

The V gene is TRBV18, the J gene TRBJ2-2, with D perhaps TRBD2 (5 bases). Per germline, CDR1 KGHSH and CDR2 LQKENI. This CDR3 comprises 16 residues. V was shortened by 2 bases and J by 3 bases, with 13 bases between the two germline ends. DNA of the CDR3: TGTGCCAGCTCACCATGGAGCGGCACCGACACCGGGGAGCTGTTTTTT. The encoded protein is CASSPWSGTDTGELFF.

V usage is TRBV6-7 and J usage is TRBJ2-7; D not resolved. TRBV6-7 is assigned to the ORF class and has an uncertain function. The V end lost 2 bases, the J end lost 7 bases, and 27 bases lay between the germline ends. The CDR3 length is 18 residues. The chain's CDR3 is CASSYPNARCVYPGEQYF. The CDR3 DNA sequence: TGTGCCAGCAGTTACCCCAACGCGCGGTGCGTATACCCAGGAGAGCAGTACTTC.

The rearrangement links TRBV6-5 to TRBJ2-5; 7 positions agree with TRBD2. CDR3 size: 14 residues. Germline V lookup: CDR1 MNHEY, CDR2 SVGAGI. J was trimmed by 4 bases and V by 6 bases; bases with no gene match: 8. CDR3 coding DNA: TGTGCCAGCAGCGGGAATTGGGGGGGAGAGACCCAGTACTTC. This sequence encodes CASSGNWGGETQYF.

The V gene is TRBV11-2, the J gene TRBJ2-7; a weak D match, TRBD2 (6 bases). This CDR3 is built from 13 residues. Between the trimmed V and J ends, which lost 5 bases and 1 base, there was a span of 9 bases. CDR1 and CDR2 (germline): SGHAT, FQNNGV. The CDR3 bases are TGTGCCAGCAGCGCGGGACTTTCCTACGAGCAGTACTTC. Translated: CASSAGLSYEQYF.

The V call is TRBV30, the J call TRBJ2-7, with 9 bases aligning to TRBD1. Trimming at V came to 1 base and at J to 7 bases, leaving 14 bases not matched to a gene. Germline V gene data show CDR1 as GTSNPN and CDR2 as SVGIG (reference sequence). The CDR3 consists of 16 residues. CDR3 in DNA: TGTGCCTGGAGTGGGTGGGAACGGACAGGGGAGGAAGAGCAGTACTTC. It codes for CAWSGWERTGEEEQYF.

The rearrangement links TRBV28 to TRBJ2-1; D is unclear. Germline CDR1 and CDR2: MDHEN and SYDVKM. The germline V and J ends were trimmed by 2 bases and 4 bases, with 6 bases remaining between them. The CDR3 spans 13 residues. CDR3 sequence: CASSLDVYNEQFF. The CDR3 DNA follows: TGTGCCAGCAGTTTAGACGTGTACAATGAGCAGTTCTTC.

The chain links TRBV12-3 or TRBV12-4 to TRBJ2-3; D call uncertain. This CDR3 has 11 residues. V lost 5 bases and J lost 6, with 6 bases in between. The CDR3 is CASSPYDTQYF. The CDR3 DNA follows: TGTGCCAGCAGTCCGTATGATACGCAGTATTTT.